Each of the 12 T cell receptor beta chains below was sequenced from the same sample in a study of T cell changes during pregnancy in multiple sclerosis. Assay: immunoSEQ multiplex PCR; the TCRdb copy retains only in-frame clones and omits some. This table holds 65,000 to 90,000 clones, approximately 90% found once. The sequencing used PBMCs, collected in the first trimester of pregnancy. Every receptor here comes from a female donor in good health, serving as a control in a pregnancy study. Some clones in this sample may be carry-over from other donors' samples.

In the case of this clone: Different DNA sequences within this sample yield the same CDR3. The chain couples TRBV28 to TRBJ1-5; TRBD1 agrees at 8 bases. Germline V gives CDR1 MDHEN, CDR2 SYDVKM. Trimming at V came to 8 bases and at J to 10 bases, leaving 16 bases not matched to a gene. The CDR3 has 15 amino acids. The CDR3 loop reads CASGPDRGSSQPQHF. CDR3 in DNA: TGTGCCAGCGGCCCCGACAGGGGATCGAGTCAACCCCAGCATTTT.

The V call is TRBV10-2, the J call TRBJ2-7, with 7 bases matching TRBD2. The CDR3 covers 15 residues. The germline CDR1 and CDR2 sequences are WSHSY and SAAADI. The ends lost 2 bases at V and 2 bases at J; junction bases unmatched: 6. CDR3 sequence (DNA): TGCGCCAGCAGTGAGGGGGCGGGGGAGCCCTACGAGCAGTACTTC. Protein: CASSEGAGEPYEQYF.

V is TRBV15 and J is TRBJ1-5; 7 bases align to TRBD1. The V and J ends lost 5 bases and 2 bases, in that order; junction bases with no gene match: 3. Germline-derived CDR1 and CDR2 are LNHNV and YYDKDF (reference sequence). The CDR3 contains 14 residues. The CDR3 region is CATSRGTGNQPQHF. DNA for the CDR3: TGTGCCACCAGCCGCGGGACAGGCAATCAGCCCCAGCATTTT.

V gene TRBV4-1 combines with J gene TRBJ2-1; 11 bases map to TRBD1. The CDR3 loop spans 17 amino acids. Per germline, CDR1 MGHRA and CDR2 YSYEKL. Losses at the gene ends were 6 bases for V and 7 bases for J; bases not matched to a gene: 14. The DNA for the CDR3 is TGCGCCAGCAGACCAAGAGGCGGCGGGACAGGGGGGAATGAGCAGTTCTTC. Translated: CASRPRGGGTGGNEQFF.

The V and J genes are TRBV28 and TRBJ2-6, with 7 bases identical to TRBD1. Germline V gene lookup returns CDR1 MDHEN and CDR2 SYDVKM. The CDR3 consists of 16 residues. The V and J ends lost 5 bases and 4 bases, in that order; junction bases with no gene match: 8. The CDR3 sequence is CASSVGTARGANVLTF. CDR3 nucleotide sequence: TGTGCCAGCAGTGTCGGGACAGCTAGAGGGGCCAACGTCCTGACTTTC.

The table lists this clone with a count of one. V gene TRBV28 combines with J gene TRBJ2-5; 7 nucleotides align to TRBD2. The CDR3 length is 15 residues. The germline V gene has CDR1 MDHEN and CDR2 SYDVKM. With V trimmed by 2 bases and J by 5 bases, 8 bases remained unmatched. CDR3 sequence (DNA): TGTGCCAGCAGTTTAAAGGCGGGAGTGTCGGAGACCCAGTACTTC. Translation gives CASSLKAGVSETQYF.

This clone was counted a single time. The CDR3 region has the DNA TGTGCCAGCAGTTTAGGCGGGACAGGTCGTGGAGATACGCAGTATTTT. Residues: CASSLGGTGRGDTQYF. The chain uses TRBV28 and TRBJ2-3, with 8 bases matching TRBD1. The CDR3 consists of 16 residues. V lost 2 bases, J lost 5 bases, and 9 bases stayed unmatched. Germline-derived CDR1 and CDR2 are MDHEN and SYDVKM. Combining the CDR3 with reference TRBV28 and TRBJ2-3 gives the whole variable domain DVKVTQSSRYLVKRTGEKVFLECVQDMDHENMFWYRQDPGLGLRLIYFSYDVKMKEKGDIPEGYSVSREKKERFSLILESASTNQTSMYLCASSLGGTGRGDTQYFGPGTRLTVL.

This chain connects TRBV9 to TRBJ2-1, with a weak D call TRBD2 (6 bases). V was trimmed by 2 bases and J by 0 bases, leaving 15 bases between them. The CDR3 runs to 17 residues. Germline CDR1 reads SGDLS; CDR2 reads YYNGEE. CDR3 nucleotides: TGTGCCAGCAGCGTCGACCTTAGCGGAATCTCCTACAATGAGCAGTTCTTC. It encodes CASSVDLSGISYNEQFF.

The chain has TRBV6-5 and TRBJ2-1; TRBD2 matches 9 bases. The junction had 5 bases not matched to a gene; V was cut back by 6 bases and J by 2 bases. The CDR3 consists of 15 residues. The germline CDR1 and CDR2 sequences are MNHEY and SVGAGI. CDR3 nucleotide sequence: TGTGCCAGCAGCCGTAGCGGGGGTACCTACAATGAGCAGTTCTTC. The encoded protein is CASSRSGGTYNEQFF.

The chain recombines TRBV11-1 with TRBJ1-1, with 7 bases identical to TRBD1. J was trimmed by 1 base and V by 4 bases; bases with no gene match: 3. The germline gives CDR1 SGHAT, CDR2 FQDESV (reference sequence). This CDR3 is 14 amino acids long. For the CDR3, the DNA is TGTGCCAGCAGCTCTTGGACAGGGAACACTGAAGCTTTCTTT. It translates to CASSSWTGNTEAFF.

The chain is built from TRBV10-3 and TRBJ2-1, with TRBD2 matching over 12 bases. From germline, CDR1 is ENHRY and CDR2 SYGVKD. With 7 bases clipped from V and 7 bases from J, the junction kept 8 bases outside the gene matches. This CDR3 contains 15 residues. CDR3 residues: CAIKPSGRAGNEQFF. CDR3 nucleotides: TGTGCCATCAAACCTAGCGGGAGGGCGGGGAATGAGCAGTTCTTC.

The CDR3 sequence: CASSLRSRQSSYNEQFF. In DNA, the CDR3 is TGTGCCAGCAGTTTAAGGTCGCGACAGAGCTCCTACAATGAGCAGTTCTTC. The chain joins TRBV27 to TRBJ2-1, with D tentatively TRBD1 (5 bases). This CDR3 is 17 amino acids long. Per the germline V gene, CDR1 is MNHEY and CDR2 is SMNVEV (reference sequence). The ends were cut back, 2 bases at V and 0 bases at J, with 14 bases in the middle.